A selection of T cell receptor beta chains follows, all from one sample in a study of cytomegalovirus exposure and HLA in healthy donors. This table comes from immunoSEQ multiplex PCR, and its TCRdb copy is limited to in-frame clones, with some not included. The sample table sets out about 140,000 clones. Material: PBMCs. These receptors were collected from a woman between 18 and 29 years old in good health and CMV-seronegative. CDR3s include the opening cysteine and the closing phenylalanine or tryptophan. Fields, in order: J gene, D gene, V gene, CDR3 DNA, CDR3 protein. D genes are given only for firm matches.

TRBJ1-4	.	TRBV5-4	TGTGCCAGCAGCTTGAGAGGGCAGGTTGAAAAACTGTTTTTT	CASSLRGQVEKLFF
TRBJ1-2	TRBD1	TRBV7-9	TGTGCCAGCAGCTCCACGATCGCAGGGGGGTATGGCTACACCTTC	CASSSTIAGGYGYTF
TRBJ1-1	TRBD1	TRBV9	TGTGCCAGCAGCGTACTACCGGGACAGGGTCTGGGGAACACTGAAGCTTTCTTT	CASSVLPGQGLGNTEAFF
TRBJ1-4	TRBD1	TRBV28	TGTGCCAGCAGATCCGGGACAGGGTTTGAAAAACTGTTTTTT	CASRSGTGFEKLFF
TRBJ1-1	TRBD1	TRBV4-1	TGCGCCAGCAGCCATACCAAGGAGGGGGCCCGAGCAGAAGCTTTCTTT	CASSHTKEGARAEAFF
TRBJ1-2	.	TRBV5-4	TGTGCCAGCAGCTATGGCTCTGATTATGGCTACACCTTC	CASSYGSDYGYTF
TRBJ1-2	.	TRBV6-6	TGTGCCAGCAGTTACTCCCCGGAGGGGCCCTATGGCTACACCTTC	CASSYSPEGPYGYTF
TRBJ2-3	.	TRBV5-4	TGTGCCAGCAGCAAGGGTGGGGGGACAGATACGCAGTATTTT	CASSKGGGTDTQYF
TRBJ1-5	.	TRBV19	TGTGCCAGTAGATGGGAGGGCGAACAGCCCCAGCATTTT	CASRWEGEQPQHF
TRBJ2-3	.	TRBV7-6	TGTGCCAGCAGCCTCACAGATACGCAGTATTTT	CASSLTDTQYF
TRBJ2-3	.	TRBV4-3	TGCGCCAGCAGCCGGTACCTATCCACAGATACGCAGTATTTT	CASSRYLSTDTQYF
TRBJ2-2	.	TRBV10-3	TGTGCCATCAGTGACCAGACTGTTAACACCGGGGAGCTGTTTTTT	CAISDQTVNTGELFF
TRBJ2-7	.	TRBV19	TGTGCCAGTAGTTATTACAGGACTACCGCGAGCTCCTACGAGCAGTACTTC	CASSYYRTTASSYEQYF
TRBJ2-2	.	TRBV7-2	TGTGCCAGCAGCCAGCTAGGCGGGGAGCTGTTTTTT	CASSQLGGELFF
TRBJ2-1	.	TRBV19	TGTGCCAGTACATTGCTGGCGGGGAATGAGCAGTTCTTC	CASTLLAGNEQFF
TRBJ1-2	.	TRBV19	TGTGCCACCACCGTGAAGATCGGGAGCTATGGCTACACCTTC	CATTVKIGSYGYTF
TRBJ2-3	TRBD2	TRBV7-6	TGTGCCAGCAGCTCCCCCGAAGCGGGAGAGGGGGGTGGCGGCACAGATACGCAGTATTTT	CASSSPEAGEGGGGTDTQYF
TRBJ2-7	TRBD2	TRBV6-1	TGTGCCAGCAGTGAATCCCTAGCGGGAGCCCTCGAGCAGTACTTC	CASSESLAGALEQYF
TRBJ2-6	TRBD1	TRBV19	TGTGCCAGTAGTCCAGCAGGACAGGGTTCCGGGGCCAACGTCCTGACTTTC	CASSPAGQGSGANVLTF
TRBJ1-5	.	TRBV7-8	TGTGCCAGCAGCCCCCCAGGGGCTGACCTTTATAGCAATCAGCCCCAGCATTTT	CASSPPGADLYSNQPQHF
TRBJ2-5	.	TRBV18	TGTGCCAGCCCCCTGCGGTTGGAGACCCAGTACTTC	CASPLRLETQYF
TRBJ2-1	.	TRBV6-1	TGTGCCAGCAGTGTCGGGATTTATGAGCAGTTCTTC	CASSVGIYEQFF
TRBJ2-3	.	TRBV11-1	TGTGCCAGCAGCCCCGGAGGGGATACGCAGTATTTT	CASSPGGDTQYF
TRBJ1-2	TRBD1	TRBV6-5	TGTGCCAGCGGCAAACGCGGGACAGGGAACTATGGCTACACCTTC	CASGKRGTGNYGYTF
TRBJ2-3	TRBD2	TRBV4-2	TGTGCCAGCAGCCAAGCGCTAGCGGGATCTGTCGATACGCAGTATTTT	CASSQALAGSVDTQYF
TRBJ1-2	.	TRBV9	TGTGCCAGCAGCGTCTCCAACGGAGCCCTCTATGGCTACACCTTC	CASSVSNGALYGYTF
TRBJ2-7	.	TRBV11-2	TGTGCCAGCAGATTAGGGCGACAGACCAGAGGTGACGAGCAGTACTTC	CASRLGRQTRGDEQYF
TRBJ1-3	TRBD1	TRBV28	TGTGCCAGCAGTTCCTCACCGGGACAGGGGGCGCAGGCCTCTGGAAACACCATATATTTT	CASSSSPGQGAQASGNTIYF
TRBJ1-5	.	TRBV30	TGTGCCTGGAGTGTATATCTAGGTCAGCCCCAGCATTTT	CAWSVYLGQPQHF
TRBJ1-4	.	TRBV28	TGTGCCAGCATCCAACAGGGCACAAATGAAAAACTGTTTTTT	CASIQQGTNEKLFF
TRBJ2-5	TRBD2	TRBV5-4	TGTGCCAGCAGCTTTTCAGTTTCTAGCGGGGGCCAAGAGACCCAGTACTTC	CASSFSVSSGGQETQYF
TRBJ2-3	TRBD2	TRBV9	TGTGCCAGCAGCGTAGGCGGGAGGTCCCCAGATACGCAGTATTTT	CASSVGGRSPDTQYF
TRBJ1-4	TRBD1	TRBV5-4	TGTGCCAGCAGCTCAGTCCCGGGACAGGGGACGGGTGAAAAACTGTTTTTT	CASSSVPGQGTGEKLFF
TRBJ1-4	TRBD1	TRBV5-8	TGTGCCAGCAGCTTGGGTAACAGGGGGCTCGGAAAACTGTTTTTT	CASSLGNRGLGKLFF
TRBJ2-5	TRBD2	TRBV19	TGTGCCAGTAGTAGGGGACTAGCGGGGGTACAAGAGACCCAGTACTTC	CASSRGLAGVQETQYF
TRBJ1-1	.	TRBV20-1	TGCAGTGCTAGTCGAGACACTGAAGCTTTCTTT	CSASRDTEAFF
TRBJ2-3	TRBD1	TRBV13	TGTGCCAGCAGCTCGGACAGGCGGAGGACAGATACGCAGTATTTT	CASSSDRRRTDTQYF
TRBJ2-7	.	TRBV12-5	TGTGCTAGTGGTCCGGGGATAGTCTACGAGCAGTACTTC	CASGPGIVYEQYF
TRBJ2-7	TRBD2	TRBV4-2	TGTGCCAGCAGCCAACTAAGCGGGAGGGCCTCCGAGCAGTACTTC	CASSQLSGRASEQYF
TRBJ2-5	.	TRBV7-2	TGTGCCAGCAGCTTAGTTGGGGGGGCACAGGAGACCCAGTACTTC	CASSLVGGAQETQYF
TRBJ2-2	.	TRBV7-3	TGTGCCAGCAGCCCAACAAGGACAGGTCACGGGGGGCTGTTTTTT	CASSPTRTGHGGLFF